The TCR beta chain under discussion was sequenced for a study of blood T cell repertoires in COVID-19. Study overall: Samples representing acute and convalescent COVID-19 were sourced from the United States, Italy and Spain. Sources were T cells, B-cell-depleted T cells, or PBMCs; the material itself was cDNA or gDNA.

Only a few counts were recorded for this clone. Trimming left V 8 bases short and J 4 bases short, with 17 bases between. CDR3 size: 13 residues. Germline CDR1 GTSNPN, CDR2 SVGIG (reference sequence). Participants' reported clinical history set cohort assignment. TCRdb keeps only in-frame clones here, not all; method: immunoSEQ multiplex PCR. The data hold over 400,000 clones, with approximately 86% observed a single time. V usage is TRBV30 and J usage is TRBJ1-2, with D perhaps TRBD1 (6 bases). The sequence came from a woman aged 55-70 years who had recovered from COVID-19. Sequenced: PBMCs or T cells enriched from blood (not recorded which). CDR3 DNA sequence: TGTGCCGGCCGAACAGGGTGGCGCTATGGCTACACCTTC. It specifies CAGRTGWRYGYTF. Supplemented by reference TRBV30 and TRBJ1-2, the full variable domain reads SQTIHQWPATLVQPVGSPLSLECTVEGTSNPNLYWYRQAAGRGLQLLFYSVGIGQISSEVPQNLSASRPQDRQFILSSKKLLLSDSGFYLCAGRTGWRYGYTFGSGTRLTVV.